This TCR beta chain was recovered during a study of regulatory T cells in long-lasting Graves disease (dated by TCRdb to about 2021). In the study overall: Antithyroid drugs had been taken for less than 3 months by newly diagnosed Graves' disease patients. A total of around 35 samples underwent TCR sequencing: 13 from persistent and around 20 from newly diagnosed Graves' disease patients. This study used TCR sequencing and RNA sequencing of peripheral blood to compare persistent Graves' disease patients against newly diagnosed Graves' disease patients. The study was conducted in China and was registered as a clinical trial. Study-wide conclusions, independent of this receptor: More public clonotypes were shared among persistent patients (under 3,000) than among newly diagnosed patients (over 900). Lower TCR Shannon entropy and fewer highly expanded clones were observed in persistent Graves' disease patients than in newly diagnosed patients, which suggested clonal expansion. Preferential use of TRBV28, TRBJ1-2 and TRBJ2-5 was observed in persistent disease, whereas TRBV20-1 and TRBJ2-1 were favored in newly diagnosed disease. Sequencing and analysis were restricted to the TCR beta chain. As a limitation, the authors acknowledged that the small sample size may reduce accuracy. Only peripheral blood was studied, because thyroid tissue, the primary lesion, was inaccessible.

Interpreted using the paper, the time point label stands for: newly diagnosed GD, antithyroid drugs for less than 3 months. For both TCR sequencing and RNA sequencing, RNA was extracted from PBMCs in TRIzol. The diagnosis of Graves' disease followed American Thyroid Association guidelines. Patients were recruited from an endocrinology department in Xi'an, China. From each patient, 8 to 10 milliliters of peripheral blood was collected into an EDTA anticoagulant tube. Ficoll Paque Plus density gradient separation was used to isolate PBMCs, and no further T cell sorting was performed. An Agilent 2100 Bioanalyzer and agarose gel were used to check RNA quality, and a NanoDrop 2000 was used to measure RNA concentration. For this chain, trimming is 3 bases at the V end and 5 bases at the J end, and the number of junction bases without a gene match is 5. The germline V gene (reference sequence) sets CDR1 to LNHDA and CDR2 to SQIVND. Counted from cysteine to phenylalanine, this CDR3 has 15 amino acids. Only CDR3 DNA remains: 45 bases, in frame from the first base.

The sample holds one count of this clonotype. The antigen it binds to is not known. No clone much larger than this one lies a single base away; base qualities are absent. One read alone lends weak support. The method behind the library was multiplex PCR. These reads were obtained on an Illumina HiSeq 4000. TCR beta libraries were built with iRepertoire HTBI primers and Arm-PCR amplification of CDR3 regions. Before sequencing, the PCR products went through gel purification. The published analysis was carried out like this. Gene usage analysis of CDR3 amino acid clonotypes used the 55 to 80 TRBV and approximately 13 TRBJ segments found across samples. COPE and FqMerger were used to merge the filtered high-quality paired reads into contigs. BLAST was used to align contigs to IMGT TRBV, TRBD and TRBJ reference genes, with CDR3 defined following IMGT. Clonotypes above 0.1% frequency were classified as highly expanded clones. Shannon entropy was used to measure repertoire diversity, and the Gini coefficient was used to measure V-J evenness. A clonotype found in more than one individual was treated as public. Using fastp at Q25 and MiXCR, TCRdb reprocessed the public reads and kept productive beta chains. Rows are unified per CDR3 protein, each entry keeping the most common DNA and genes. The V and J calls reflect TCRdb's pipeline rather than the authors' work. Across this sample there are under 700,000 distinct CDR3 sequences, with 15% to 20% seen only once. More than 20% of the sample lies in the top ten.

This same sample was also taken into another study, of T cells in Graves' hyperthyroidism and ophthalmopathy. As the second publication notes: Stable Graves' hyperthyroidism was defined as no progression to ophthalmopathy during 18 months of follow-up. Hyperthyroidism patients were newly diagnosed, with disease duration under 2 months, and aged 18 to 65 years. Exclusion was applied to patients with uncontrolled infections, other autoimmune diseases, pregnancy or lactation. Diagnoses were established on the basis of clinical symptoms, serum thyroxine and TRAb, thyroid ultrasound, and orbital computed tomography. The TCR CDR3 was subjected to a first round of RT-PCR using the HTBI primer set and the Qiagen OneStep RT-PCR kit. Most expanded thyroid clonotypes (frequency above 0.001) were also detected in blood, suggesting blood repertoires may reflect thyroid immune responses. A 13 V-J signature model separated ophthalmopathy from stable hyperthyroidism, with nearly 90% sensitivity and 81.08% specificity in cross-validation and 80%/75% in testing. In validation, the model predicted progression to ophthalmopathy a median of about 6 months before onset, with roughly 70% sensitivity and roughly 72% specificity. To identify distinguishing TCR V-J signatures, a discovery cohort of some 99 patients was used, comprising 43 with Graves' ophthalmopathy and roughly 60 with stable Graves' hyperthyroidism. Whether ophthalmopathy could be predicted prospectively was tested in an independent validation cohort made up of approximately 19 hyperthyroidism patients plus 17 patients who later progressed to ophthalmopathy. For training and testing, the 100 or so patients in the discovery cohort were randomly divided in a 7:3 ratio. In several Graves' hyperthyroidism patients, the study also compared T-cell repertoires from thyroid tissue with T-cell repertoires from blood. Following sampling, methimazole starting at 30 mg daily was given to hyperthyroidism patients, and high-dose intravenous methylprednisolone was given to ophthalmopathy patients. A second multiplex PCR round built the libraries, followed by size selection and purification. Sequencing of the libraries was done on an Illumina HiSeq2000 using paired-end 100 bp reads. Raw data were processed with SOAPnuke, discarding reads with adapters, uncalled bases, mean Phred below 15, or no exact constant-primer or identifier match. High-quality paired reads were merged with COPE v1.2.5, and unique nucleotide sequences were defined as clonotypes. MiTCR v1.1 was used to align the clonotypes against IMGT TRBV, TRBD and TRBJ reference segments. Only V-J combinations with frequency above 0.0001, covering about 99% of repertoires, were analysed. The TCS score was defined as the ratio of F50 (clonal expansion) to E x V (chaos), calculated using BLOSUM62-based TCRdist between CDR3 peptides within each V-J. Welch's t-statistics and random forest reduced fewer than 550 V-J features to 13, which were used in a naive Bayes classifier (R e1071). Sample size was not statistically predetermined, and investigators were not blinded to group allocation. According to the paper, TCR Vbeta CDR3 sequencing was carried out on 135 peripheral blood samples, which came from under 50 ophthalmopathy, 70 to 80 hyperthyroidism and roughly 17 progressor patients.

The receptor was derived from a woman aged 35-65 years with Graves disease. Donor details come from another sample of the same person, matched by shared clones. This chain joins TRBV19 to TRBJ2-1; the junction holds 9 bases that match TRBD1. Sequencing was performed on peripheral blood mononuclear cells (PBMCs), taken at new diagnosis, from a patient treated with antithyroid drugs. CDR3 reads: CASSIAGQGHNEQFF. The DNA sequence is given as TGTGCCAGTAGTATCGCCGGACAGGGGCACAATGAGCAGTTCTTC.